This T cell receptor beta chain was identified during a study of Graves' ophthalmopathy and Graves' hyperthyroidism. Investigators amplified TCR beta CDR3 regions from RNA transcripts. Amplification began with first-round RT-PCR using HTBI primers, then second-round multiplex PCR was performed. TCRdb reprocessed the multiplex PCR reads with MiXCR, giving one entry per CDR3 protein. The table has around 1,000,000 distinct CDR3 sequences, around a third seen once; the top ten hold roughly 11%. This clonotype was observed many times. There are 16 residues in the CDR3. Between the trimmed V and J ends, which lost 5 bases and 2 bases, there was a span of 18 bases. Germline V lookup: CDR1 SEHNR, CDR2 FQNEAQ (reference sequence).

The clonotype comes from an adult man with Graves' hyperthyroidism. The sample taken for sequencing was peripheral blood or thyroid tissue (not recorded which). The chain links TRBV7-9 to TRBJ1-1, with D tentatively TRBD1 (5 bases). The CDR3 DNA is TGTGCCAGCAGCCCGAACGGGGGGACTCGCAACACTGAAGCTTTCTTT. Protein product: CASSPNGGTRNTEAFF.